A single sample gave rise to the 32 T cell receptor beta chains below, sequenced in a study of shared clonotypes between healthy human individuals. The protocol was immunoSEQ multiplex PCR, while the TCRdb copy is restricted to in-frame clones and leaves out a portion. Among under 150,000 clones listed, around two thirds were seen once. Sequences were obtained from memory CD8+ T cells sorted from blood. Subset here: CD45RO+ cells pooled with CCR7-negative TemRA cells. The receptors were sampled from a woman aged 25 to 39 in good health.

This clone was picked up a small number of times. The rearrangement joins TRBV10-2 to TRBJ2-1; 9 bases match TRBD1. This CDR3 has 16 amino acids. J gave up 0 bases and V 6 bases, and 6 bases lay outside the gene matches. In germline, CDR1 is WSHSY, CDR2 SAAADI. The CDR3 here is CASSTGTGPSYNEQFF. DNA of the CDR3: TGCGCCAGCAGCACCGGGACAGGGCCCTCCTACAATGAGCAGTTCTTC.

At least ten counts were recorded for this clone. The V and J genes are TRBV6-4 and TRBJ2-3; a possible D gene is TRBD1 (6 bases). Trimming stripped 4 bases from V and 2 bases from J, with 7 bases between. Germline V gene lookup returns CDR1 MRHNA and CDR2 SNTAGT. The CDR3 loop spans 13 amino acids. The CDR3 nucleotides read TGTGCCAGCAGTGGGACAGCCACAGATACGCAGTATTTT. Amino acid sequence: CASSGTATDTQYF.

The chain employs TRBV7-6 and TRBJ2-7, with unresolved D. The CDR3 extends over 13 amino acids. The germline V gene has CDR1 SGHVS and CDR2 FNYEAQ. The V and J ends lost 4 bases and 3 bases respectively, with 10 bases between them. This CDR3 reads CASSSDTGYEQYF. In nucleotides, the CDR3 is TGTGCCAGCAGCTCAGACACGGGCTACGAGCAGTACTTC.

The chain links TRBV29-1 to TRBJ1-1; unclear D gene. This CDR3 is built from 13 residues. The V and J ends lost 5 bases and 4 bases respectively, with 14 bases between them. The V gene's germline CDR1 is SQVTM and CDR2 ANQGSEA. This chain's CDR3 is CSVPSPGGTEAFF. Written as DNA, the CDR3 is TGCAGCGTTCCTTCTCCGGGAGGCACTGAAGCTTTCTTT.

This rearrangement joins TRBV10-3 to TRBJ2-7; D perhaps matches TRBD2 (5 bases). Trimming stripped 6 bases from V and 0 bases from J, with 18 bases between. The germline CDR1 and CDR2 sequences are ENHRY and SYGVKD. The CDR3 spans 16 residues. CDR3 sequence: CAISDLAGPSSYEQYF. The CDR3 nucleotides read TGTGCCATCAGCGACTTGGCGGGCCCTAGCTCCTACGAGCAGTACTTC.

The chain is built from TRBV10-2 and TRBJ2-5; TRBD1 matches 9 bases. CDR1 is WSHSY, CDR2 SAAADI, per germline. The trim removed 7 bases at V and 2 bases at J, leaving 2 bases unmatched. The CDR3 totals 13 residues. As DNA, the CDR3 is TGCGCCAGCACGGACAGGGGACAAGAGACCCAGTACTTC. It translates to CASTDRGQETQYF.

The CDR3, as DNA: TGTGCCAGCAACCAACTCGGGACAGGCCTCTACGAGCAGTACTTC. It codes for CASNQLGTGLYEQYF. The chain employs TRBV28 and TRBJ2-7, with TRBD1 identical over 8 bases. The CDR3 length is 15 residues. Per the germline V gene, CDR1 is MDHEN and CDR2 is SYDVKM. V shed 7 bases and J 3 bases; nucleotides not matched to a gene: 11.

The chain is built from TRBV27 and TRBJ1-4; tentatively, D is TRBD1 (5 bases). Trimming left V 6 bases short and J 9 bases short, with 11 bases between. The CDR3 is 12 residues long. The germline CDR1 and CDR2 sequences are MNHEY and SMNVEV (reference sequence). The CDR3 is CASRDTTQKLFF. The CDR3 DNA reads TGTGCCAGCAGGGACACAACTCAAAAACTGTTTTTT.

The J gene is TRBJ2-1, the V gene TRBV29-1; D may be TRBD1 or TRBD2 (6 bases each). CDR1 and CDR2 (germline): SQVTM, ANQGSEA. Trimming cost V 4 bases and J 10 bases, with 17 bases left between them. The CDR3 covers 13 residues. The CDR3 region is CSVGSGEGGEQFF. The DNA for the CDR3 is TGCAGCGTTGGAAGCGGAGAGGGGGGAGAGCAGTTCTTC.

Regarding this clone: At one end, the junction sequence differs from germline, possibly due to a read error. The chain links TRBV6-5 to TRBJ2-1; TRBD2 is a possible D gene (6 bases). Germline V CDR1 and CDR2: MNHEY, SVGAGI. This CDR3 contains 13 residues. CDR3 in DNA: TGTGCCAGCAGTGACGGGGACTGCAATGAGCGGTTCTTC. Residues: CASSDGDCNERFF.

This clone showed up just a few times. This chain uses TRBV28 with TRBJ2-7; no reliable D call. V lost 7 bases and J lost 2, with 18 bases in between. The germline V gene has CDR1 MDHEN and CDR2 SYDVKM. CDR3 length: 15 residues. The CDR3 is CASNRLHTFPYEQYF. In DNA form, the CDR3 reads TGTGCCAGCAATCGCTTACACACCTTCCCCTACGAGCAGTACTTC.

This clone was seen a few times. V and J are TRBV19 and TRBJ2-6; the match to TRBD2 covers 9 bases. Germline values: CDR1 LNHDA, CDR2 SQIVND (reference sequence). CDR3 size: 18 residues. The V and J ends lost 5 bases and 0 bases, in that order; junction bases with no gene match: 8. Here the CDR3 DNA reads TGTGCCAGTAGTGTCTTAGCGGGAGACTTCTCTGGGGCCAACGTCCTGACTTTC. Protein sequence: CASSVLAGDFSGANVLTF.

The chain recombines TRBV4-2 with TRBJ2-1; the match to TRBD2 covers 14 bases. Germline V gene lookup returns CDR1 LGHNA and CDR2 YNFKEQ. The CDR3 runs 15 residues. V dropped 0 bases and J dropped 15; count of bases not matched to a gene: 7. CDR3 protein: CASSQDLTSGRGRFF. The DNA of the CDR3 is TGTGCCAGCAGCCAAGATCTGACTAGCGGGAGGGGGCGGTTCTTC.

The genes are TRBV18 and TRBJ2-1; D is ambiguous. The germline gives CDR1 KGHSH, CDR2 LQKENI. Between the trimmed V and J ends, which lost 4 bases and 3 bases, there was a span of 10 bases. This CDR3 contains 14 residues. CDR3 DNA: TGTGCCAGCTCACGAACGAGCAACTACAATGAGCAGTTCTTC. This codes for CASSRTSNYNEQFF.

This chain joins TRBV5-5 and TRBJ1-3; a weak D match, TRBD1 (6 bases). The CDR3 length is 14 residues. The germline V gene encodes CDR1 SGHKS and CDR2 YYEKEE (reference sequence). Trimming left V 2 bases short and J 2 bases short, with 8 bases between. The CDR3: CASSFDRPGNTIYF. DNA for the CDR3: TGTGCCAGCAGCTTCGACAGGCCTGGAAACACCATATATTTT.

The CDR3 is CASSLGTILQETQYF. As DNA, the CDR3 is TGCGCCAGCAGCTTGGGGACTATACTCCAAGAGACCCAGTACTTC. The chain recombines TRBV5-1 with TRBJ2-5; a possible D gene is TRBD2 (6 bases). This CDR3 is built from 15 residues. V was trimmed by 0 bases and J by 1 base, leaving 10 bases between them. The germline CDR1 and CDR2 sequences are SGHRS and YFSETQ.

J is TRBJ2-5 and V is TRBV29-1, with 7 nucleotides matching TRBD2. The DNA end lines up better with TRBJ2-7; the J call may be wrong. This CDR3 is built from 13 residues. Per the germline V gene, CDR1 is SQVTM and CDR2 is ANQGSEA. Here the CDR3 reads CSVQGGSSYEQYF. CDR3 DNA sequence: TGCAGCGTTCAAGGCGGGAGCTCCTACGAGCAGTACTTC.

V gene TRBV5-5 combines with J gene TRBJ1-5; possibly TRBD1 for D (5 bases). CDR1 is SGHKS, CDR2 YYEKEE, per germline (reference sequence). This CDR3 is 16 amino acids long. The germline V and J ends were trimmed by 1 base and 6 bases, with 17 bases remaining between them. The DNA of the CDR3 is TGTGCCAGCAGCTTGCTAAGGGACCTGGGCGGTCAGCCCCAGCATTTT. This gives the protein CASSLLRDLGGQPQHF.

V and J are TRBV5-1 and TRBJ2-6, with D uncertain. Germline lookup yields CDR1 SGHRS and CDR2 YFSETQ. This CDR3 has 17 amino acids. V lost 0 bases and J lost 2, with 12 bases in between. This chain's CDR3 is CASSLEPNTPGANVLTF. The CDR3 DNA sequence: TGCGCCAGCAGCTTGGAACCCAACACTCCTGGGGCCAACGTCCTGACTTTC.

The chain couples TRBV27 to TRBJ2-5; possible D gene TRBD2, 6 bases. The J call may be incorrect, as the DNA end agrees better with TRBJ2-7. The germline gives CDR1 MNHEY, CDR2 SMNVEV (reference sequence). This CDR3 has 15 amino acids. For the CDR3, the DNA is TGTGCCAGCAGTTCGATCGCTAGCGTATTCTACGAGCAGTACTTC. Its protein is CASSSIASVFYEQYF.

The CDR3 DNA sequence: TGCGCCAGCACCCCGGGTGGCGGGTCCTACGAGCAGTACTTC. Its translation: CASTPGGGSYEQYF. The V gene is TRBV5-1, the J gene TRBJ2-7; TRBD2 is a possible D gene (5 bases). Germline CDR1 and CDR2: SGHRS and YFSETQ. The germline V and J ends were trimmed by 6 bases and 1 base, with 14 bases remaining between them. CDR3 length: 14 amino acids.

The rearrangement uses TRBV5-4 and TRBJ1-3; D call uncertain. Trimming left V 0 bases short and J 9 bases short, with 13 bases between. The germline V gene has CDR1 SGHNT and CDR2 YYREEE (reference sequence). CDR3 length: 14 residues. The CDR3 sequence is CASSLDGIVTTIYF. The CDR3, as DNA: TGTGCCAGCAGCTTGGACGGAATCGTTACCACCATATATTTT. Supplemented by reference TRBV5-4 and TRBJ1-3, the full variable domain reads ETGVTQSPTHLIKTRGQQVTLRCSSQSGHNTVSWYQQALGQGPQFIFQYYREEENGRGNFPPRFSGLQFPNYSSELNVNALELDDSALYLCASSLDGIVTTIYFGEGSWLTVV.

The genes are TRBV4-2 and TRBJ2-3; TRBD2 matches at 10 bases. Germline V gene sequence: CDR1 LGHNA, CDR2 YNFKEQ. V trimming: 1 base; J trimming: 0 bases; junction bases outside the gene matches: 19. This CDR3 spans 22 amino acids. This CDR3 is CASSQGGGASGSESYSTDTQYF. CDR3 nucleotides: TGTGCCAGCAGCCAAGGAGGCGGGGCTAGCGGGAGTGAAAGTTATAGCACAGATACGCAGTATTTT.

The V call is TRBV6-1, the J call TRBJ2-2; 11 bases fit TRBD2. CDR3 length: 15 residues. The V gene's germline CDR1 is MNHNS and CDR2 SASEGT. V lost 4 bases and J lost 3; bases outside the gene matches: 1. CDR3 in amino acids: CASSGSGGDTGELFF. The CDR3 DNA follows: TGTGCCAGCAGTGGTAGCGGGGGGGACACCGGGGAGCTGTTTTTT.

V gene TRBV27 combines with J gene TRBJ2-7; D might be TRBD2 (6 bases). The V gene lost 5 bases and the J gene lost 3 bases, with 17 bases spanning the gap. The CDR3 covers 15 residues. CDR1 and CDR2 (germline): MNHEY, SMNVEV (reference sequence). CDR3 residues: CASSPYPGDLYEQYF. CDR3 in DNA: TGTGCCAGCAGTCCGTACCCGGGGGATCTCTACGAGCAGTACTTC.

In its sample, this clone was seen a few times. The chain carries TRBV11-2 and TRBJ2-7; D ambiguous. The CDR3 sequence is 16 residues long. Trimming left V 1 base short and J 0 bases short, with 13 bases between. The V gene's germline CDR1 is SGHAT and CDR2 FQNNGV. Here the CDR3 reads CASSLGILFSSYEQYF. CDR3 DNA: TGTGCCAGCAGCTTAGGGATCCTTTTTAGCTCCTACGAGCAGTACTTC. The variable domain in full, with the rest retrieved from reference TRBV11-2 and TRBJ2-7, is EAGVAQSPRYKIIEKRQSVAFWCNPISGHATLYWYQQILGQGPKLLIQFQNNGVVDDSQLPKDRFSAERLKGVDSTLKIQPAKLEDSAVYLCASSLGILFSSYEQYFGPGTRLTVT.

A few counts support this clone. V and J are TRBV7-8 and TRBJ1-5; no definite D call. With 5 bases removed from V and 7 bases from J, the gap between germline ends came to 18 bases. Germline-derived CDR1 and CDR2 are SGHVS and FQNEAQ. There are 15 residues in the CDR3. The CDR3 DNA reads TGTGCCAGCAGCATCCTGTCGTGGAGGAACCAGCCCCAGCATTTT. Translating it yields CASSILSWRNQPQHF.

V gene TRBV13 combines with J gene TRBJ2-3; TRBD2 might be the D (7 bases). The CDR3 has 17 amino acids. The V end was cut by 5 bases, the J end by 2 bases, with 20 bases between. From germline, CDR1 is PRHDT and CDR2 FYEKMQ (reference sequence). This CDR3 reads CASSPRSGKGVTDTQYF. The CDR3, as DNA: TGTGCCAGCAGCCCCCGAAGCGGGAAGGGGGTCACAGATACGCAGTATTTT.

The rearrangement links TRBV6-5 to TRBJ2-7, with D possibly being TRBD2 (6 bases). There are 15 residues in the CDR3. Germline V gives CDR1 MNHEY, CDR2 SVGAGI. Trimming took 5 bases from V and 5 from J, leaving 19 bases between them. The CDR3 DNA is TGTGCCAGCAGTACCGGGACTGGCTTGTATAACGAGCAGTACTTC. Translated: CASSTGTGLYNEQYF.

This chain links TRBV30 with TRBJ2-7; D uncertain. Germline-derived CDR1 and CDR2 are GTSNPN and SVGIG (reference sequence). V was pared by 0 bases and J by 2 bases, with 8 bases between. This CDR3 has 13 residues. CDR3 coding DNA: TGTGCCTGGAGTGTGGGTTTAACCTACGAGCAGTACTTC. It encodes CAWSVGLTYEQYF.

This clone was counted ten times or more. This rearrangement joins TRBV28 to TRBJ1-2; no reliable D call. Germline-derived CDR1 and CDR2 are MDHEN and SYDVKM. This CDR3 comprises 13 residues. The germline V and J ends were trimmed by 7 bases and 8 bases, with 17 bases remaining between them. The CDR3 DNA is TGTGCCAGCAAGTCTTCGGGTCTGACAGGCTACACCTTC. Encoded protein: CASKSSGLTGYTF.

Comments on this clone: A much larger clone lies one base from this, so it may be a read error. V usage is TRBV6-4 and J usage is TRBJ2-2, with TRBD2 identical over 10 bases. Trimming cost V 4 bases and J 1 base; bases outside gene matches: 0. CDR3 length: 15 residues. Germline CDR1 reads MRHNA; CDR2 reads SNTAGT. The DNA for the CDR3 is TGTGCCAGCAGTGGGACTAGCGGGAACACCGGGGAGCTGTTTTTT. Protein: CASSGTSGNTGELFF.